Given below is one T cell receptor beta chain in context. Its antigen is currently unknown. This sample stems from a study of shared clonotypes between healthy human individuals. Overall study findings and caveats: Among donors, sharing of clonotypes was expected to be affected by sequencing depth. Larger richness was generally estimated for naive than memory subsets. Shared across several donors were 4% to 5% of the naive CD4 clonotypes.

CD8 memory cells included CD45RO+ cells plus CCR7-negative CD45RA+ TemRA cells. Data came from immunoSEQ multiplex PCR; TCRdb stores just in-frame clones and leaves some out. The table shows about 96,000 clones, with approximately 63% occurring only once. The TCR comes from a man aged 25 to 40 in good health. Sequenced: memory CD8+ T cells sorted from blood. Subset noted: CD45RO+ cells pooled with CCR7-negative TemRA cells.

CDR3 in DNA: TGTGCCAGCAGCCCCGGGCGGCTTCTCTACGAGCAGTACTTC. This codes for CASSPGRLLYEQYF. The rearrangement links TRBV7-8 to TRBJ2-7; no clear D. The V gene lost 5 bases and the J gene lost 3 bases, with 14 bases spanning the gap. This CDR3 has 14 amino acids. The germline CDR1 and CDR2 sequences are SGHVS and FQNEAQ.